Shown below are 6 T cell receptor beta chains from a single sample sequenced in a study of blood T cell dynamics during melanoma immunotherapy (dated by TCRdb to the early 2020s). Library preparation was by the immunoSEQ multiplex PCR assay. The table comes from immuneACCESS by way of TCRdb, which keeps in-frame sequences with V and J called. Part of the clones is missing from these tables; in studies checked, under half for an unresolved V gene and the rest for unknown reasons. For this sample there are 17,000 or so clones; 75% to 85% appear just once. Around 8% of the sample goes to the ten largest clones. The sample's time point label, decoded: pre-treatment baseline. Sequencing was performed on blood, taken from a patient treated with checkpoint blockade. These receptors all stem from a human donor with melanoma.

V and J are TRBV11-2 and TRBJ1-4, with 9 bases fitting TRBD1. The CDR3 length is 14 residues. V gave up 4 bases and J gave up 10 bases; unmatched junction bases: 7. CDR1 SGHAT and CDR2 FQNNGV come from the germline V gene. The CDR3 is CASSWGQGLRKLFF. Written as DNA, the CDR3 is TGTGCCAGCAGCTGGGGACAGGGTTTGAGAAAACTGTTTTTT.

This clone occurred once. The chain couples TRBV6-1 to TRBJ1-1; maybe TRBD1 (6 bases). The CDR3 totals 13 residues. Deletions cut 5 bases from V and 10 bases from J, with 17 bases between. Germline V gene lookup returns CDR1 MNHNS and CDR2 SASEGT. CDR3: CASSPLGEGGAFF. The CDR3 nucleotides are TGTGCCAGCAGTCCTCTAGGGGAGGGGGGAGCTTTCTTT.

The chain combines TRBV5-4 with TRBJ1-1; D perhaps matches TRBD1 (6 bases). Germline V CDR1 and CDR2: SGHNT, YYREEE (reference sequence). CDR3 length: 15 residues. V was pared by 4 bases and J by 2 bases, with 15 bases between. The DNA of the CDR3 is TGTGCCAGCAGCCCACAACAGGGTGCAAACACTGAAGCTTTCTTT. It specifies CASSPQQGANTEAFF.

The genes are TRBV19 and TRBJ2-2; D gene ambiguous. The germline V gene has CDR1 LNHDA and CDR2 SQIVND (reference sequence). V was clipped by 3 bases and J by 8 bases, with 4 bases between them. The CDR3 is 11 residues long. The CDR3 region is CASSMGGELFF. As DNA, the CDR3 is TGTGCCAGTAGTATGGGGGGGGAGCTGTTTTTT.

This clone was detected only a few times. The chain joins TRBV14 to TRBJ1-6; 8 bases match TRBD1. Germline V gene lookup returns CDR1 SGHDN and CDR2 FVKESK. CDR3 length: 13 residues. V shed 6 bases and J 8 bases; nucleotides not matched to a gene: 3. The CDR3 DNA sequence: TGTGCCAGCAGGGACAGGGACTATTCACCCCTCCACTTT. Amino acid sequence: CASRDRDYSPLHF.

The CDR3 here is CASSTDRGRGTGELFF. The CDR3, as DNA: TGTGCCAGTAGTACGGACAGGGGCCGAGGGACCGGGGAGCTGTTTTTT. The chain joins TRBV19 to TRBJ2-2, with 9 positions matching TRBD1. The CDR3 is 16 residues long. Germline-derived CDR1 and CDR2 are LNHDA and SQIVND (reference sequence). Unmatched junction bases numbered 8, after V lost 4 bases and J lost 5 bases.